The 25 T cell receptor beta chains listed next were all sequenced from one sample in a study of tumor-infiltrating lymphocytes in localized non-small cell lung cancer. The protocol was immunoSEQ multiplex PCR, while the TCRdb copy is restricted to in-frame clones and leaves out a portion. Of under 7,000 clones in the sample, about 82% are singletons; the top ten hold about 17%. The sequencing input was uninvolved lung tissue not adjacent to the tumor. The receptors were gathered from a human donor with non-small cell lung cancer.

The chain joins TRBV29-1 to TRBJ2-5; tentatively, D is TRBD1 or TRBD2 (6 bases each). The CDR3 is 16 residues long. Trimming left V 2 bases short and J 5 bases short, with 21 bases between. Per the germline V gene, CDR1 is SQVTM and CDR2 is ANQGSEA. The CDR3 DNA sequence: TGCAGCGTTGAACCCCGGGGGCTGGGAGCAGGGGAGACCCAGTACTTC. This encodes CSVEPRGLGAGETQYF. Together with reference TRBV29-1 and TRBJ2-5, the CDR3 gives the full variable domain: SAVISQKPSRDICQRGTSLTIQCQVDSQVTMMFWYRQQPGQSLTLIATANQGSEATYESGFVIDKFPISRPNLTFSTLTVSNMSPEDSSIYLCSVEPRGLGAGETQYFGPGTRLLVL.

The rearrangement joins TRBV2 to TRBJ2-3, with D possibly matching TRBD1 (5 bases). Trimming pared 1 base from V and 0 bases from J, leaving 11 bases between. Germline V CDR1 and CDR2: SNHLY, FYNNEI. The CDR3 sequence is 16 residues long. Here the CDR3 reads CASSEDSRASTDTQYF. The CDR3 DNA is TGTGCCAGCAGTGAAGATAGCAGGGCTAGCACAGATACGCAGTATTTT.

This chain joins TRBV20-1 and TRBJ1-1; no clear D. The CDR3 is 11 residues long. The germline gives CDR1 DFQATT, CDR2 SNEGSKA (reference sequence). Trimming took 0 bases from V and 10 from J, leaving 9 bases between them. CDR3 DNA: TGCAGTGCTAGAGATGGGGTTGCAGCTTTCTTT. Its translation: CSARDGVAAFF.

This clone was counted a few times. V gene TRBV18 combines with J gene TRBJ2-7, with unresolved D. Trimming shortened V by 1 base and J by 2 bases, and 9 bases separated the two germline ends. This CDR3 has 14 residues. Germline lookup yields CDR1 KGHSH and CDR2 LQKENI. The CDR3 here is CASSPRPGPYEQYF. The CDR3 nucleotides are TGTGCCAGCTCACCACGCCCAGGACCCTACGAGCAGTACTTC.

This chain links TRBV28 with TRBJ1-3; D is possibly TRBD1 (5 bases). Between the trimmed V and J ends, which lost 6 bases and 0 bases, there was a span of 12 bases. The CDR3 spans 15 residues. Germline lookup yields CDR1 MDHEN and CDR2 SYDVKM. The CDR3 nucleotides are TGTGCCAGCAGCGTGGGACGGCACTCTGGAAACACCATATATTTT. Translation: CASSVGRHSGNTIYF.

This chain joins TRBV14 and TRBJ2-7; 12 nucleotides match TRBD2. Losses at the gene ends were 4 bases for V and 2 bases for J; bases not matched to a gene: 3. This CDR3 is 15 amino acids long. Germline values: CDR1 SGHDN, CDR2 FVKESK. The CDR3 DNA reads TGTGCCAGCAGCCGACTAGCGGGAGAGACCTACGAGCAGTACTTC. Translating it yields CASSRLAGETYEQYF.

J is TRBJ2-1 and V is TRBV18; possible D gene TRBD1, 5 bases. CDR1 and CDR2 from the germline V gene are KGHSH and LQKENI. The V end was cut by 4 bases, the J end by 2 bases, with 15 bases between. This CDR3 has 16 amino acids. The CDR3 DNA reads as TGTGCCAGCTCACTACCGACAGTGATGACCTACAATGAGCAGTTCTTC. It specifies CASSLPTVMTYNEQFF.

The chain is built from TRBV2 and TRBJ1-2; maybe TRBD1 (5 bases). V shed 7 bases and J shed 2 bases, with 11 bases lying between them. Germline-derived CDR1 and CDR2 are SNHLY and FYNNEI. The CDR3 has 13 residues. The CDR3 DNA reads TGTGCCAGCACTTGGGACGGAAACTATGGCTACACCTTC. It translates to CASTWDGNYGYTF.

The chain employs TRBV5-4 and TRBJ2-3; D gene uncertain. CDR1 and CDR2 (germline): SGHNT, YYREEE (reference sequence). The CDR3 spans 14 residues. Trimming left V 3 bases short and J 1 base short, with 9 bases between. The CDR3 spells CASSSLAGTDTQYF. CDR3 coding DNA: TGTGCCAGCAGCTCTTTGGCGGGCACAGATACGCAGTATTTT.

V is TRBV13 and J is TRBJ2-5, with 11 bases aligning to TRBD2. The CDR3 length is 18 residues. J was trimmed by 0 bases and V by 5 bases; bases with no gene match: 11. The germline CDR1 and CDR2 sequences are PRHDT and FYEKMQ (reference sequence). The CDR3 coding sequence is TGTGCCAGCAGCACCAGGGCACTAGCGGGGGACAACCAAGAGACCCAGTACTTC. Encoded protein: CASSTRALAGDNQETQYF.

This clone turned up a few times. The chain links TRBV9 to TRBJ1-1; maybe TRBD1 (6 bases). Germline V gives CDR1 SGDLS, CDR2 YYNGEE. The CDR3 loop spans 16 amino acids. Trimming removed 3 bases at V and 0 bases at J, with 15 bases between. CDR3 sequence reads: CASSESWGGLNTEAFF. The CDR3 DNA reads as TGTGCCAGCAGCGAGTCGTGGGGGGGGCTGAACACTGAAGCTTTCTTT. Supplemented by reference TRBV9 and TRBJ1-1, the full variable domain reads DSGVTQTPKHLITATGQRVTLRCSPRSGDLSVYWYQQSLDQGLQFLIQYYNGEERAKGNILERFSAQQFPDLHSELNLSSLELGDSALYFCASSESWGGLNTEAFFGQGTRLTVV.

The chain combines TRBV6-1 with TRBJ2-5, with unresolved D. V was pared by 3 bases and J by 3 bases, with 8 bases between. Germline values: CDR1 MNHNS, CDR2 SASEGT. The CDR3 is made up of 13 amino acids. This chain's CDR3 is CASSELSKETQYF. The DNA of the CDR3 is TGTGCCAGCAGTGAGTTGAGCAAAGAGACCCAGTACTTC.

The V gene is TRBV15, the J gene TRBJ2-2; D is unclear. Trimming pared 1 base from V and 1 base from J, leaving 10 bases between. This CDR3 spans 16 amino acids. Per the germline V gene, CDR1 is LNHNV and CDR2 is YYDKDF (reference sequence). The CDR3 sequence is CATSRATLGNTGELFF. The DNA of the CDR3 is TGTGCCACCAGCAGAGCTACACTCGGGAACACCGGGGAGCTGTTTTTT.

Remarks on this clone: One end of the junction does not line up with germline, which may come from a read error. CDR3 protein: CASSQPLGGLTF. The CDR3 nucleotides read TGTGCCAGCAGCCAACCCCTGGGCGGCCTGACCTTT. The V call is TRBV27, the J call TRBJ1-2; no clear D. CDR1 and CDR2 from the germline V gene are MNHEY and SMNVEV (reference sequence). This CDR3 comprises 12 residues.

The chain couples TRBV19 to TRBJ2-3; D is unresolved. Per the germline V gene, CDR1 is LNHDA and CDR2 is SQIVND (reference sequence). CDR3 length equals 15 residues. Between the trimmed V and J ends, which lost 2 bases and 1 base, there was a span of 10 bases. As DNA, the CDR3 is TGTGCCAGTAGTATATCCCAGTACGGCACAGATACGCAGTATTTT. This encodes CASSISQYGTDTQYF.

Written as DNA, the CDR3 is TGTGCCAGCTTGAAAACGGCTATGAACACTGAAGCTTTCTTT. Protein product: CASLKTAMNTEAFF. This chain joins TRBV19 and TRBJ1-1, with D unresolved. The CDR3 totals 14 residues. The V end was cut by 9 bases, the J end by 0 bases, with 14 bases between. Germline V CDR1 and CDR2: LNHDA, SQIVND (reference sequence).

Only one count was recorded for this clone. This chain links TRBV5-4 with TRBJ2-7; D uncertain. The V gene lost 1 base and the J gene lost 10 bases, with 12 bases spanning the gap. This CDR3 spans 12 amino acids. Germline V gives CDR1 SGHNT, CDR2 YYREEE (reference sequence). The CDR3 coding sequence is TGTGCCAGCAGCTTGAACGGCCGAAACCAGTACTTC. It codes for CASSLNGRNQYF.

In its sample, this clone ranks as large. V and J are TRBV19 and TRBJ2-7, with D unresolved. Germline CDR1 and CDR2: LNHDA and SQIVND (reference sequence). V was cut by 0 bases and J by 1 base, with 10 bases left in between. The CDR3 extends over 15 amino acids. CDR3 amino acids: CASSIDGQTSYEQYF. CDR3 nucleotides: TGTGCCAGTAGTATAGACGGGCAGACTTCCTACGAGCAGTACTTC.

The CDR3 here is CASSNLDRGDGELFF. DNA of the CDR3: TGTGCCAGCAGCAACCTTGACAGGGGTGACGGGGAGCTGTTTTTT. V gene TRBV7-8 combines with J gene TRBJ2-2, with 8 bases that match TRBD1. The CDR3 length is 15 residues. Germline CDR1 is SGHVS and CDR2 is FQNEAQ. V gave up 5 bases and J gave up 7 bases; unmatched junction bases: 9.

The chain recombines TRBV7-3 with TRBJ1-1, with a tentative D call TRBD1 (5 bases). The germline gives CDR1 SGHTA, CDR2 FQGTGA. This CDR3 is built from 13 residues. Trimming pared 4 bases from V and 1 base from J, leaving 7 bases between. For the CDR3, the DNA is TGTGCCAGCAGCTACGACAGGAACACTGAAGCTTTCTTT. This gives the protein CASSYDRNTEAFF. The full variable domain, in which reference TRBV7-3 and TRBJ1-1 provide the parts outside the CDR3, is GAGVSQTPSNKVTEKGKYVELRCDPISGHTALYWYRQSLGQGPEFLIYFQGTGAADDSGLPNDRFFAVRPEGSVSTLKIQRTERGDSAVYLCASSYDRNTEAFFGQGTRLTVV.

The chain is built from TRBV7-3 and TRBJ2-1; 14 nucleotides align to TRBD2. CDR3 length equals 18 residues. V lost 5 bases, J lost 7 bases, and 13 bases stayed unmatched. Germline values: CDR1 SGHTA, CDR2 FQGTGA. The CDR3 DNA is TGTGCCAGCAGCGATGCCGGGACTAGCGGGGGCCCCGGGAATGAGCAGTTCTTC. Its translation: CASSDAGTSGGPGNEQFF.

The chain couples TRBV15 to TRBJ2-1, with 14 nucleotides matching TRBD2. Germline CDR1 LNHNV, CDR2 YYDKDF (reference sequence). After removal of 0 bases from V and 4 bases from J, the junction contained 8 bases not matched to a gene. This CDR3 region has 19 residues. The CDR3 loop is CATSRDRGLAGALYNEQFF. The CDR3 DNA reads TGTGCCACCAGCAGAGATAGGGGACTAGCGGGAGCCCTTTACAATGAGCAGTTCTTC.

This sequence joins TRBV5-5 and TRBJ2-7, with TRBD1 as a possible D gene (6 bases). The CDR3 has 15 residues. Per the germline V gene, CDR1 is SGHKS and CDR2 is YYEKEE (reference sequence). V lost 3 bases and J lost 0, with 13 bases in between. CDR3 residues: CASSWNPDSSYEQYF. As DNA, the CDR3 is TGTGCCAGCAGCTGGAACCCGGACAGCTCCTACGAGCAGTACTTC. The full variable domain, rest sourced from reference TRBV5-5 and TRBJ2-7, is DAGVTQSPTHLIKTRGQQVTLRCSPISGHKSVSWYQQVLGQGPQFIFQYYEKEERGRGNFPDRFSARQFPNYSSELNVNALLLGDSALYLCASSWNPDSSYEQYFGPGTRLTVT.

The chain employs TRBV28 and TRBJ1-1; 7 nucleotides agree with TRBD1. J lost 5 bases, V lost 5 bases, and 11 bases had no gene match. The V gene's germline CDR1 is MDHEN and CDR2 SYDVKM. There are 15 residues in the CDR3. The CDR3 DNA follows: TGTGCCAGCAGTCTAAGAACAGGGGTCGGGACTGAAGCTTTCTTT. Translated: CASSLRTGVGTEAFF.

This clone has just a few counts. CDR3 sequence: CASSKVVRGGYEQYF. CDR3 sequence (DNA): TGTGCCAGCAGCAAAGTGGTCAGGGGAGGCTACGAGCAGTACTTC. V and J are TRBV21-1 and TRBJ2-7. TRBV21-1 is deemed a pseudogene. The CDR3 spans 15 residues.